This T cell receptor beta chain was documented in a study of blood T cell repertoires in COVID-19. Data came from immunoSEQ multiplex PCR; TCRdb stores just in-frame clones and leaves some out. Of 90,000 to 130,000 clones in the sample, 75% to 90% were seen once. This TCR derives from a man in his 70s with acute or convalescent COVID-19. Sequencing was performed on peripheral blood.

The CDR3 spells CASSSGNEKLFF. The DNA for the CDR3 is TGTGCCAGCAGTTCCGGTAATGAAAAACTGTTTTTT. This sequence joins TRBV28 and TRBJ1-4; D ambiguous. Per the germline V gene, CDR1 is MDHEN and CDR2 is SYDVKM. This CDR3 contains 12 residues. V lost 4 bases to trimming and J lost 4 bases, with 4 bases between them.